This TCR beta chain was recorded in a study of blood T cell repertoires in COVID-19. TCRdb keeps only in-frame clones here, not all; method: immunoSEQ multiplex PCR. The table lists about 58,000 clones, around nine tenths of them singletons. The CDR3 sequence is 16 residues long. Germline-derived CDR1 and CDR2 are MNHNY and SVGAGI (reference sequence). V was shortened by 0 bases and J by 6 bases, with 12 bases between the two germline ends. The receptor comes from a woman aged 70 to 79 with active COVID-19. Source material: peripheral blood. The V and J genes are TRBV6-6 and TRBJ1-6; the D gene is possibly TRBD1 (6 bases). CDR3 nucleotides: TGTGCCAGCAGTTACTCTCCCAGGGGAAGTAATTCACCCCTCCACTTT. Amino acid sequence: CASSYSPRGSNSPLHF.